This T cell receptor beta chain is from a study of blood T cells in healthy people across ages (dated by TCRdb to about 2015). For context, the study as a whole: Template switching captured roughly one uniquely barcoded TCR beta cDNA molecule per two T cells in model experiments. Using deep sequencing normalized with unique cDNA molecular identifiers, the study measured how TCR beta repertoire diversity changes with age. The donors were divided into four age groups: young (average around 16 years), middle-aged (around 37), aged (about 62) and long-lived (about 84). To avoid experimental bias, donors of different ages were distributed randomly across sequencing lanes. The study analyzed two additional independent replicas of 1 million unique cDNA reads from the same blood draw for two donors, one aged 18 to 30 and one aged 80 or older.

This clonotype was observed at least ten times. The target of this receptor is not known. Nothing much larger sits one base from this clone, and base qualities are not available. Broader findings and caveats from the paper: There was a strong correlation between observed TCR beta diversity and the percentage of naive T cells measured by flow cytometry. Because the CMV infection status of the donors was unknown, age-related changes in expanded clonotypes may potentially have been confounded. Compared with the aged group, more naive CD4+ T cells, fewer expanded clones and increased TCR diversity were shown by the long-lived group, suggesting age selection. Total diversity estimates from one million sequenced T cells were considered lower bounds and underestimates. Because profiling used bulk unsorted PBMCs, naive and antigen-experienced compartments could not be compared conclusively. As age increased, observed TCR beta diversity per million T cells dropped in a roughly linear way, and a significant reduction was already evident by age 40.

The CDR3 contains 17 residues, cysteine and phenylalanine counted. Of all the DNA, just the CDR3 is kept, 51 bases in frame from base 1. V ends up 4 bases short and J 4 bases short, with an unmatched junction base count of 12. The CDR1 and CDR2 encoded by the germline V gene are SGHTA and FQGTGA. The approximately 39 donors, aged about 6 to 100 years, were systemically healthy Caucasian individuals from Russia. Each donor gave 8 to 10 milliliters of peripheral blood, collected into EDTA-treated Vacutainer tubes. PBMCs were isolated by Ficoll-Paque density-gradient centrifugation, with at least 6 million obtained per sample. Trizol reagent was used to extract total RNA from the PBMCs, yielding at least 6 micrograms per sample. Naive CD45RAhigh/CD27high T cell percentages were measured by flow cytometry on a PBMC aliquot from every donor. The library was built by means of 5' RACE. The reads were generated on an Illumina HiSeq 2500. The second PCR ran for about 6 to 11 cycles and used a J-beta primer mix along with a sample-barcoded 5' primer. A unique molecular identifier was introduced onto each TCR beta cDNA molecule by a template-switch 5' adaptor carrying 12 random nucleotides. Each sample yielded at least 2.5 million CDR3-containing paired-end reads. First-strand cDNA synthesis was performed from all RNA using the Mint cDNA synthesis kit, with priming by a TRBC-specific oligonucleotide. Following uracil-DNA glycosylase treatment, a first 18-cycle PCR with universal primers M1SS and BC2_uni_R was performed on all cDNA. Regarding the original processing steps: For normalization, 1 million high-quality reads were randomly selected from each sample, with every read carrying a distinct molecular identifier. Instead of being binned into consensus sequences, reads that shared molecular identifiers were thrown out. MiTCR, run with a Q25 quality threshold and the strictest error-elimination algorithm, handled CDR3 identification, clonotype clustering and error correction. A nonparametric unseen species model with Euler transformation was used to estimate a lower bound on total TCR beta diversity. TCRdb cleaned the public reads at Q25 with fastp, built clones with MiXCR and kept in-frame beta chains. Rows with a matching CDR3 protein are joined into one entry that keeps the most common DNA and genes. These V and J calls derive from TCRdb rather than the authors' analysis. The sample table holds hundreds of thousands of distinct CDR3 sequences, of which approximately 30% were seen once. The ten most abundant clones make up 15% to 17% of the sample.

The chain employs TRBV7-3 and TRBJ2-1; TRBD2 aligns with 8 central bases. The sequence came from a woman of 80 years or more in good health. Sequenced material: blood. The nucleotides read TGTGCCAGCAGCTCCCAGGGGCGGGGGGCCTCTTACAATGAGCAGTTCTTC. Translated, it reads CASSSQGRGASYNEQFF.